Listed here are 18 T cell receptor beta chains from one sample, sequenced in a study of shared clonotypes between healthy human individuals. Assay: immunoSEQ multiplex PCR; the TCRdb copy retains only in-frame clones and omits some. The sample lists millions of clones, approximately 94% seen once, with about 0.13% in the top ten. The sample taken for sequencing was naive CD4+ T cells sorted from blood. Stated subset: CD45RA+ positively selected. The receptors were sampled from a man younger than 30 in good health.

The chain carries TRBV28 and TRBJ1-1; 7 bases line up with TRBD1. The germline V gene has CDR1 MDHEN and CDR2 SYDVKM. Trimming at V came to 4 bases and at J to 5 bases, leaving 7 bases not matched to a gene. The CDR3 spans 14 residues. This CDR3 reads CASSSGQVLTEAFF. For the CDR3, the DNA is TGTGCCAGCAGTTCCGGACAGGTGTTAACTGAAGCTTTCTTT.

This CDR3 reads CASSHGPGPSYEQYF. CDR3 DNA: TGTGCCAGCAGCCACGGCCCCGGGCCCTCCTACGAGCAGTACTTC. The chain has TRBV7-2 and TRBJ2-7; no definite D call. With 5 bases removed from V and 0 bases from J, the gap between germline ends came to 14 bases. Germline values: CDR1 SGHTA, CDR2 FQGNSA. The CDR3 consists of 15 residues.

The chain is built from TRBV5-1 and TRBJ1-1, with TRBD1 identical over 7 bases. The CDR3 is 16 amino acids. CDR1 and CDR2 (germline): SGHRS, YFSETQ. The J segment lost 4 bases and the V segment lost 7 bases, leaving 16 bases of the junction unmatched. The CDR3 nucleotides read TGCGCCAGCGCGGAGAACCCTCAGGGGGACGGCACTGAAGCTTTCTTT. It translates to CASAENPQGDGTEAFF.

A few counts support this clone. The chain employs TRBV6-5 and TRBJ1-1; D gene uncertain. Germline lookup yields CDR1 MNHEY and CDR2 SVGAGI. V lost 2 bases and J lost 7, with 11 bases in between. The CDR3 is made up of 13 amino acids. CDR3 bases: TGTGCCAGCAGTTACCGTCCTAGGAGTGAAGCTTTCTTT. Its translation: CASSYRPRSEAFF.

In regard to this clone: Other DNA sequences in the same sample also yield this CDR3. The CDR3 DNA is TGTGCCAGCAGCCTCGTGACGGGGGGGCCGGAGACCCAGTACTTC. This sequence encodes CASSLVTGGPETQYF. The chain has TRBV11-3 and TRBJ2-5; 8 nucleotides agree with TRBD2. Per germline, CDR1 SGHNT and CDR2 YENEEA. The CDR3 is 15 residues long. With 5 bases clipped from V and 5 bases from J, the junction kept 10 bases outside the gene matches.

The chain recombines TRBV14 with TRBJ1-4; unclear D gene. Germline CDR1 reads SGHDN; CDR2 reads FVKESK. The V end lost 1 base, the J end lost 0 bases, and 15 bases lay between the germline ends. This CDR3 contains 18 residues. The CDR3 loop is CASSQARTVRATNEKLFF. The CDR3 nucleotides read TGTGCCAGCAGCCAAGCCCGGACTGTTAGGGCAACTAATGAAAAACTGTTTTTT.

The genes are TRBV4-1 and TRBJ1-5, with unresolved D. This CDR3 spans 15 amino acids. V was trimmed by 4 bases and J by 0 bases, leaving 10 bases between them. In germline, CDR1 is MGHRA, CDR2 YSYEKL. The CDR3 reads CASSLEVLSNQPQHF. The CDR3 DNA is TGCGCCAGCAGCCTCGAGGTTCTTAGCAATCAGCCCCAGCATTTT.

As concerns this clone: This sample includes further DNA sequences coding for the same CDR3. The V gene is TRBV5-5, the J gene TRBJ1-2; D gene uncertain. The CDR3 is made up of 13 amino acids. The V end was cut by 4 bases, the J end by 5 bases, with 12 bases between. CDR1 and CDR2 from the germline V gene are SGHKS and YYEKEE (reference sequence). CDR3 nucleotide sequence: TGTGCCAGCAGCCTTGATCCCTCTTATGGCTACACCTTC. Translation: CASSLDPSYGYTF.

DNA for the CDR3: TGTGCCAGCAGCGTAGACCCCGGACAGGGATCGGGCTACACCTTC. This encodes CASSVDPGQGSGYTF. The chain is built from TRBV9 and TRBJ1-2; 8 positions match TRBD1. J gave up 8 bases and V 0 bases, and 9 bases lay outside the gene matches. Germline values: CDR1 SGDLS, CDR2 YYNGEE. The CDR3 spans 15 residues.

The rearrangement joins TRBV6-1 to TRBJ1-1; D not resolved. The CDR3 is 11 residues long. V was pared by 8 bases and J by 8 bases, with 12 bases between. Germline lookup yields CDR1 MNHNS and CDR2 SASEGT. The CDR3 region is CASGQAWEAFF. The DNA for the CDR3 is TGTGCCAGCGGGCAGGCGTGGGAAGCTTTCTTT.

The gene calls are TRBV10-3 and TRBJ2-1; 8 nucleotides align to TRBD2. Germline V gene sequence: CDR1 ENHRY, CDR2 SYGVKD. Germline trimming cut 3 bases from V and 10 bases from J; bases unmatched to any gene: 8. The CDR3 is 14 amino acids. CDR3 sequence (DNA): TGTGCCATCAGTGATAATCGGGAGGGCTGGGAGCAGTTCTTC. It yields the protein CAISDNREGWEQFF.

The V call is TRBV6-6, the J call TRBJ1-1, with TRBD1 as a possible D gene (5 bases). The CDR3 consists of 12 residues. The germline gives CDR1 MNHNY, CDR2 SVGAGI (reference sequence). The ends were cut back, 6 bases at V and 6 bases at J, with 11 bases in the middle. The CDR3 sequence: CASSFREAEAFF. The CDR3 nucleotides are TGTGCCAGCAGCTTCAGGGAGGCTGAAGCTTTCTTT.

The count of this clone is one. The chain joins TRBV18 to TRBJ2-5, with TRBD1 as a possible D gene (6 bases). This CDR3 is 15 amino acids long. Trimming shortened V by 5 bases and J by 1 base, and 14 bases separated the two germline ends. Germline-derived CDR1 and CDR2 are KGHSH and LQKENI. This CDR3 reads CASSGQTGTQETQYF. The CDR3 DNA is TGTGCCAGCTCAGGACAAACAGGGACCCAAGAGACCCAGTACTTC.

The chain links TRBV4-3 to TRBJ2-3; D not certain. V dropped 0 bases and J dropped 10 bases, with 11 bases sitting between them. Germline values: CDR1 LGHNA, CDR2 YSLEER. This CDR3 spans 13 amino acids. The DNA of the CDR3 is TGCGCCAGCAGCCAAGATGCCGTGGGGTCGCAGTATTTT. This translates into CASSQDAVGSQYF.

The chain combines TRBV28 with TRBJ1-5; 9 positions agree with TRBD1. The CDR3 sequence is 18 residues long. Germline values: CDR1 MDHEN, CDR2 SYDVKM. Losses at the gene ends were 7 bases for V and 0 bases for J; bases not matched to a gene: 13. The CDR3 nucleotides are TGTGCCAGCAACAGACCGGGACAGGGAACCTATAGCAATCAGCCCCAGCATTTT. Translating it yields CASNRPGQGTYSNQPQHF.

V is TRBV6-1 and J is TRBJ2-7, with 7 bases aligning to TRBD2. Unmatched junction bases numbered 5, after V lost 5 bases and J lost 1 base. The germline CDR1 and CDR2 sequences are MNHNS and SASEGT. The CDR3 spans 14 residues. The CDR3 nucleotides read TGTGCCAGCAGTCTCCGGGGGGAATCCTACGAGCAGTACTTC. This encodes CASSLRGESYEQYF.

The J gene is TRBJ2-5, the V gene TRBV2; 7 bases fit TRBD1. The trim removed 2 bases at V and 5 bases at J, leaving 5 bases unmatched. The CDR3 sequence is 14 residues long. CDR1 is SNHLY and CDR2 is FYNNEI in the germline V gene. The CDR3 loop reads CASSEWDSRETQYF. The CDR3, as DNA: TGTGCCAGCAGTGAATGGGACAGCAGGGAGACCCAGTACTTC. Looking up the rest from reference TRBV2 and TRBJ2-5 gives the full variable domain: EPEVTQTPSHQVTQMGQEVILRCVPISNHLYFYWYRQILGQKVEFLVSFYNNEISEKSEIFDDQFSVERPDGSNFTLKIRSTKLEDSAMYFCASSEWDSRETQYFGPGTRLLVL.

This rearrangement joins TRBV9 to TRBJ1-2; 7 bases fit TRBD1. CDR3 length equals 14 residues. Germline trimming cut 0 bases from V and 5 bases from J; bases unmatched to any gene: 4. CDR1 is SGDLS, CDR2 YYNGEE, per germline. The CDR3 nucleotides are TGTGCCAGCAGCGTAGGACAGGGAATATATGGCTACACCTTC. It is translated as CASSVGQGIYGYTF.